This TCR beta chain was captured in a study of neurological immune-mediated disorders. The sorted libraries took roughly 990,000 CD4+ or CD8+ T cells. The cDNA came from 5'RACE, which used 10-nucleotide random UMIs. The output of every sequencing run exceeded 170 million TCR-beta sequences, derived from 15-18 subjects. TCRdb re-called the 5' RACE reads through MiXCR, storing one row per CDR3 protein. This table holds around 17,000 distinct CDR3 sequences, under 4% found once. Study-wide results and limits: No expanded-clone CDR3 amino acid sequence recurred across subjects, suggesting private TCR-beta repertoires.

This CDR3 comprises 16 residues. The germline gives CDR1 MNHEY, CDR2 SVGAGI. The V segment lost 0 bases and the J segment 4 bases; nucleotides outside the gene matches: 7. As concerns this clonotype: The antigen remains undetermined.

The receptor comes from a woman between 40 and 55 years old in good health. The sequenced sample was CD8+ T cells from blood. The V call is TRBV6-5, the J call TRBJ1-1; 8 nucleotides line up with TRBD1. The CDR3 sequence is CASSYSRTGSATEAFF. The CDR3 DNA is TGTGCCAGCAGTTACTCGAGGACAGGGTCGGCCACTGAAGCTTTCTTT.